These 18 T cell receptor beta chains originate from one sample sequenced in a study of blood T cell repertoires in COVID-19. The table came from immunoSEQ multiplex PCR; TCRdb's copy has only in-frame clones and leaves some out. The repertoire has around 210,000 clones, roughly 84% of them found once; the top ten carry roughly 13%. The material sequenced was peripheral blood. Receptors originate from a human donor in a cohort sampled during active COVID-19.

The genes are TRBV4-1 and TRBJ2-3; maybe TRBD2 (7 bases). Germline V lookup: CDR1 MGHRA, CDR2 YSYEKL. The CDR3 is 16 amino acids. With 7 bases removed from V and 0 bases from J, the gap between germline ends came to 17 bases. The CDR3 region is CASKGGGPSSTDTQYF. The CDR3 nucleotides are TGCGCCAGCAAAGGGGGAGGGCCCTCTAGCACAGATACGCAGTATTTT.

The V and J genes are TRBV5-5 and TRBJ1-5; 8 positions match TRBD1. The V gene's germline CDR1 is SGHKS and CDR2 YYEKEE (reference sequence). The length of the CDR3 is 16 residues. The V and J ends lost 3 bases and 6 bases, in that order; junction bases with no gene match: 11. The CDR3 region has the DNA TGTGCCAGCAGCTGGCTTACAGGGGGAAAGGGTCAGCCCCAGCATTTT. It yields the protein CASSWLTGGKGQPQHF.

V and J are TRBV12-3 or TRBV12-4 and TRBJ2-1; possible D gene TRBD2, 6 bases. Trimming removed 7 bases at V and 9 bases at J, with 10 bases between. CDR3 length: 11 residues. The CDR3 region has the DNA TGTGCCAGCACTCGAGCGGGTGAGCAGTTCTTC. This gives the protein CASTRAGEQFF.

The chain joins TRBV21-1 to TRBJ1-6; the table names TRBD1, a call not compared with the DNA. TRBV21-1 is labeled a pseudogene. CDR3 length: 14 amino acids. The CDR3 reads CASSKKGSKSPLHF. DNA of the CDR3: TGTGCCAGCAGCAAAAAGGGGTCCAAGTCACCCCTCCACTTT.

The chain carries TRBV18 and TRBJ2-7; possible D gene TRBD1, 5 bases. The CDR3 totals 15 residues. Germline lookup yields CDR1 KGHSH and CDR2 LQKENI. V lost 2 bases to trimming and J lost 2 bases, with 13 bases between them. CDR3 region: CASSPSQGTPYEQYF. In DNA form, the CDR3 reads TGTGCCAGCTCACCAAGCCAGGGAACTCCCTACGAGCAGTACTTC.

The J gene is TRBJ1-2, the V gene TRBV28, with D tentatively TRBD1 (5 bases). The CDR3 sequence is 14 residues long. The V gene's germline CDR1 is MDHEN and CDR2 SYDVKM. V was cut by 2 bases and J by 6 bases, with 13 bases left in between. CDR3 sequence: CASSLVDSTDGYTF. The CDR3 DNA reads TGTGCCAGCAGTTTAGTCGACAGTACGGATGGCTACACCTTC.

The count of this clone is one. The chain recombines TRBV5-4 with TRBJ2-2; 7 bases are a match to TRBD2. Trimming removed 4 bases from V and 1 base from J; junction bases left unmatched: 7. Germline V CDR1 and CDR2: SGHNT, YYREEE (reference sequence). The CDR3 runs 16 residues. In nucleotides, the CDR3 is TGTGCCAGCAGCCCATCCCAGCGGGGGAACACCGGGGAGCTGTTTTTT. This sequence encodes CASSPSQRGNTGELFF. Complete variable domain (other parts from reference TRBV5-4 and TRBJ2-2): ETGVTQSPTHLIKTRGQQVTLRCSSQSGHNTVSWYQQALGQGPQFIFQYYREEENGRGNFPPRFSGLQFPNYSSELNVNALELDDSALYLCASSPSQRGNTGELFFGEGSRLTVL.

Here the CDR3 DNA reads TGTGCCAGCAGTTTAGGCGAGGCCGTCACAGATACGCAGTATTTT. It translates to CASSLGEAVTDTQYF. The J gene is TRBJ2-3, the V gene TRBV28; D uncertain. In germline, CDR1 is MDHEN, CDR2 SYDVKM. The CDR3 spans 15 residues. Trimming pared 2 bases from V and 2 bases from J, leaving 11 bases between.

The chain has TRBV3-1 (or the pseudogene TRBV3-2) and TRBJ2-1, with a possible D match to TRBD2 (5 bases). The CDR3 covers 14 residues. Germline V gene sequence: CDR1 LGHDT, CDR2 YNNKEL (reference sequence). The germline V and J ends were trimmed by 0 bases and 6 bases, with 9 bases remaining between them. The CDR3: CASSQEAGSNEQFF. The CDR3 DNA reads as TGTGCCAGCAGCCAAGAGGCGGGTTCCAATGAGCAGTTCTTC.

The gene calls are TRBV6-5 and TRBJ2-7; TRBD1 agrees at 7 bases. The CDR3 is made up of 16 amino acids. Germline-derived CDR1 and CDR2 are MNHEY and SVGAGI. Trimming took 3 bases from V and 2 from J; bases not matched to a gene: 10. The CDR3 DNA reads TGTGCCAGCAGTTATAAACCCCCGGGACAGCCCTACGAGCAGTACTTC. Translated, it gives CASSYKPPGQPYEQYF.

V and J are TRBV4-1 and TRBJ2-5; D possibly corresponds to TRBD1 (5 bases). Germline lookup yields CDR1 MGHRA and CDR2 YSYEKL. The V end was cut by 0 bases, the J end by 4 bases, with 9 bases between. The CDR3 covers 14 residues. In DNA form, the CDR3 reads TGCGCCAGCAGCCAAGAGGGAAGGGGAGAGACCCAGTACTTC. Amino acid sequence: CASSQEGRGETQYF.

This clone was observed a handful of times. The chain carries TRBV6-5 and TRBJ2-7; no clear D. CDR3 length: 15 residues. The V and J ends lost 2 bases and 1 base respectively, with 12 bases between them. CDR1 and CDR2 from the germline V gene are MNHEY and SVGAGI. As DNA, the CDR3 is TGTGCCAGCAGTTACGGCCGCGGCCATTCCTACGAGCAGTACTTC. This sequence encodes CASSYGRGHSYEQYF.

This clone showed up just once. The gene calls are TRBV18 and TRBJ2-1, with D possibly matching TRBD1 (5 bases). CDR3 length equals 12 residues. Per the germline V gene, CDR1 is KGHSH and CDR2 is LQKENI. V lost 1 base to trimming and J lost 12 bases, with 10 bases between them. In nucleotides, the CDR3 is TGTGCCAGCTCACCACAAAGGGGTTGGCAGTTCTTC. It translates to CASSPQRGWQFF. The full variable domain, completed using reference TRBV18 and TRBJ2-1, is NAGVMQNPRHLVRRRGQEARLRCSPMKGHSHVYWYRQLPEEGLKFMVYLQKENIIDESGMPKERFSAEFPKEGPSILRIQQVVRGDSAAYFCASSPQRGWQFFGPGTRLTVL.

The chain's CDR3 is CASSLWAGLRTEAFF. The CDR3 coding sequence is TGTGCCAGCAGCTTATGGGCAGGGTTAAGGACTGAAGCTTTCTTT. V is TRBV7-2 and J is TRBJ1-1, with TRBD1 as a possible D gene (5 bases). Germline V gene data show CDR1 as SGHTA and CDR2 as FQGNSA. Between the trimmed V and J ends, which lost 2 bases and 5 bases, there was a span of 15 bases. The CDR3 length is 15 residues.

The chain recombines TRBV24-1 with TRBJ2-1; 8 nucleotides align to TRBD2. Germline lookup yields CDR1 KGHDR and CDR2 SFDVKD. V was clipped by 6 bases and J by 6 bases; unmatched bases: 12. This CDR3 is built from 16 residues. The CDR3 protein is CATSIGGRIGGNEQFF. CDR3 bases: TGTGCCACCAGTATTGGCGGGAGGATTGGGGGCAATGAGCAGTTCTTC.

This clone has only a few counts. The gene calls are TRBV6-5 and TRBJ1-1; D is ambiguous. The V end lost 0 bases, the J end lost 6 bases, and 11 bases lay between the germline ends. This CDR3 is 14 amino acids long. Per the germline V gene, CDR1 is MNHEY and CDR2 is SVGAGI. The CDR3 protein is CASSYSRVDPEAFF. CDR3 in DNA: TGTGCCAGCAGTTACTCGAGGGTGGACCCTGAAGCTTTCTTT.

In this sample, this clone turned up once. The genes are TRBV7-6 and TRBJ2-7, with TRBD1 identical over 9 bases. V was pared by 6 bases and J by 3 bases, with 9 bases of the junction left unmatched. Germline values: CDR1 SGHVS, CDR2 FNYEAQ. CDR3 length: 15 residues. In DNA form, the CDR3 reads TGTGCCAGCAGACCTCGACCGGGACAGGGCTACGAGCAGTACTTC. It is translated as CASRPRPGQGYEQYF.

This clone was counted only a few times. The rearrangement joins TRBV27 to TRBJ1-6, with D perhaps TRBD1 (6 bases). The CDR3 sequence is 15 residues long. V was cut by 2 bases and J by 7 bases, with 12 bases left in between. CDR1 and CDR2 from the germline V gene are MNHEY and SMNVEV (reference sequence). CDR3 region: CASSLPQGTNSPLHF. Here the CDR3 DNA reads TGTGCCAGCAGTTTACCACAGGGCACCAATTCACCCCTCCACTTT.